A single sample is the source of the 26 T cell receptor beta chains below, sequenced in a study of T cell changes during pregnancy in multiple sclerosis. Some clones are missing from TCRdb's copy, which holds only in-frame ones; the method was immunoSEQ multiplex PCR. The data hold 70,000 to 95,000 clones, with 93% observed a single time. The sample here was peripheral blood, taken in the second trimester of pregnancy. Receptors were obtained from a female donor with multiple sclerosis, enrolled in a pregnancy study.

For the CDR3, the DNA is TGTGCCTGGAGTGTGGGGGGACAGGGTAATTCACCCCTCCACTTT. It specifies CAWSVGGQGNSPLHF. This chain joins TRBV30 and TRBJ1-6, with 9 bases matching TRBD1. After removal of 0 bases from V and 6 bases from J, the junction contained 3 bases not matched to a gene. The CDR3 covers 15 residues. The germline CDR1 and CDR2 sequences are GTSNPN and SVGIG (reference sequence).

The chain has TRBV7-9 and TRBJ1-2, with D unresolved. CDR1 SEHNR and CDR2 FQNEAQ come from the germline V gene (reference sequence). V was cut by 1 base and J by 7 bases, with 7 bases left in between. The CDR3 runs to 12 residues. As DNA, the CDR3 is TGTGCCAGCAGCTTAGGGCTTCTTGGCTACACCTTC. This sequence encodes CASSLGLLGYTF.

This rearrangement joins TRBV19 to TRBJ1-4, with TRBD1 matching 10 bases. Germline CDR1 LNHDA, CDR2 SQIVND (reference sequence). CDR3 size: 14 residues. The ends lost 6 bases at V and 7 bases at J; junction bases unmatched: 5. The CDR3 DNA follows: TGTGCCAGTAGGGGTGGGACAGGGGCTGAAAAACTGTTTTTT. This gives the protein CASRGGTGAEKLFF.

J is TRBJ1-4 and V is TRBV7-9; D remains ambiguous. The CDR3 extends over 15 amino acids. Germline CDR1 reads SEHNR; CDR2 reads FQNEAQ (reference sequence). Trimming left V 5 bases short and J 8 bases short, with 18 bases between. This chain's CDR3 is CASSQYSAGNEKLFF. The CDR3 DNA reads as TGTGCCAGCAGCCAATACAGTGCGGGGAACGAAAAACTGTTTTTT.

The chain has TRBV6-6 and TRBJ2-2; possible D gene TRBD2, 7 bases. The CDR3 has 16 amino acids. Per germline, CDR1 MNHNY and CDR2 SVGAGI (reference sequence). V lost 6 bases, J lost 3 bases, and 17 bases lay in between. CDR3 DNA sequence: TGTGCCAGCAGGCCCGAGGGGGGGAAGGACACCGGGGAGCTGTTTTTT. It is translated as CASRPEGGKDTGELFF.

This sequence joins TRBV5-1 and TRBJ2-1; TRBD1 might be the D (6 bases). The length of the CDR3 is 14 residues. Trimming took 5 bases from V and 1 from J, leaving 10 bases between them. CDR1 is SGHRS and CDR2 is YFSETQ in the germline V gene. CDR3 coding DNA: TGCGCCAGCAGGACGGGACAATCCTACAATGAGCAGTTCTTC. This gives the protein CASRTGQSYNEQFF.

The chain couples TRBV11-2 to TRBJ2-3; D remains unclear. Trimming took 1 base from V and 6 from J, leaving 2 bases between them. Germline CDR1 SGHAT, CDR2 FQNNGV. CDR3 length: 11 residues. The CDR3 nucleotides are TGTGCCAGCAGCTTAGCTGATACGCAGTATTTT. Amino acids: CASSLADTQYF.

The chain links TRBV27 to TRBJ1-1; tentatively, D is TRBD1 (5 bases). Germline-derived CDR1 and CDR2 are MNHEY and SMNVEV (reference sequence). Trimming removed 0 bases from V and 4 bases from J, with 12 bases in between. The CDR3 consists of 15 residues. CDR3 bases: TGTGCCAGCAGTTTATCTGGGGCCGGGAGCACTGAAGCTTTCTTT. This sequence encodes CASSLSGAGSTEAFF.

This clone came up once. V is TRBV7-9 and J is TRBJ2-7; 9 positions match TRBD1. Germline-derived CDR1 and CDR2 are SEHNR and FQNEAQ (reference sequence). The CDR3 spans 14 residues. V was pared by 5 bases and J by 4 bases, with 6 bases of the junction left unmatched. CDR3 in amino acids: CASSGRDREYEQYF. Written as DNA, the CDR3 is TGTGCCAGCAGCGGACGGGACAGGGAGTACGAGCAGTACTTC.

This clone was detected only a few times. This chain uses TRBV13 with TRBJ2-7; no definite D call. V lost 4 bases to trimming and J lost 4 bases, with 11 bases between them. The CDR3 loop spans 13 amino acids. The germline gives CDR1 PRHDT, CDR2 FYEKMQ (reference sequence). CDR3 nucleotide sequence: TGTGCCAGCAGCTCTGGTCCAACATACGAGCAGTACTTC. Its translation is CASSSGPTYEQYF.

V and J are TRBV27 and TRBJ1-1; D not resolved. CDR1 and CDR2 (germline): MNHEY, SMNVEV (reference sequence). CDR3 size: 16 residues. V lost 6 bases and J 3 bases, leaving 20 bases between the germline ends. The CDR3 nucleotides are TGTGCCAGCAGCCCCGAGAGGTTCAGAAAGGACACTGAAGCTTTCTTT. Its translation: CASSPERFRKDTEAFF.

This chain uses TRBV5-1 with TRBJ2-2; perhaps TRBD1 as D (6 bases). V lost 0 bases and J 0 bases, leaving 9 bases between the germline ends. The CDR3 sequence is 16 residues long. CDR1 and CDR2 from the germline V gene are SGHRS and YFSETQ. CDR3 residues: CASSLEGHANTGELFF. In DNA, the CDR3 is TGCGCCAGCAGCTTGGAGGGACACGCGAACACCGGGGAGCTGTTTTTT.

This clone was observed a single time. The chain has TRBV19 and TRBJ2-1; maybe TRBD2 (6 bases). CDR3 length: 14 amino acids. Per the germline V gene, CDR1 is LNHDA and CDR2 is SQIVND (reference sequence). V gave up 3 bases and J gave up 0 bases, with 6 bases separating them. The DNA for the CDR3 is TGTGCCAGTAGTATGGGGGGCTCCTACAATGAGCAGTTCTTC. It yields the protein CASSMGGSYNEQFF.

The DNA for the CDR3 is TGCGCCAGCAGCTTTTCTCGTATCTCGGCAGGGGGCGCCTACAATGAGCAGTTCTTC. It translates to CASSFSRISAGGAYNEQFF. The chain is built from TRBV5-1 and TRBJ2-1, with 8 bases identical to TRBD1. With 2 bases clipped from V and 2 bases from J, the junction kept 15 bases outside the gene matches. Germline assignment: CDR1 SGHRS and CDR2 YFSETQ. This CDR3 comprises 19 residues.

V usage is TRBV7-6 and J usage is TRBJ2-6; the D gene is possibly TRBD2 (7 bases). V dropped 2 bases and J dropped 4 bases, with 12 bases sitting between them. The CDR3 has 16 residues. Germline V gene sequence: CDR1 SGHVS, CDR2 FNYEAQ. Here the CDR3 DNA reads TGTGCCAGCAGCTTAAAGGGGGGGCAAGGGGCCAACGTCCTGACTTTC. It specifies CASSLKGGQGANVLTF.

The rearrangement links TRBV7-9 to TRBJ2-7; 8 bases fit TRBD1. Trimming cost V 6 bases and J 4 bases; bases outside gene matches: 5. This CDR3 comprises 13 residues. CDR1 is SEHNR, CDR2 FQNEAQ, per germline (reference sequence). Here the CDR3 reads CASSRTGRYEQYF. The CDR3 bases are TGTGCCAGCAGTCGGACAGGGCGGTACGAGCAGTACTTC.

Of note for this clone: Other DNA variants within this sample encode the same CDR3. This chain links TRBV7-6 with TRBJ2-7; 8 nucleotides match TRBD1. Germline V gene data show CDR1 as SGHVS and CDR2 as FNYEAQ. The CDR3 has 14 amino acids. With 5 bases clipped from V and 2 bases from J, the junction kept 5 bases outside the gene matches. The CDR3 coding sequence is TGTGCCAGCAGCCTTAGGACAGGGCCCTACGAGCAGTACTTC. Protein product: CASSLRTGPYEQYF. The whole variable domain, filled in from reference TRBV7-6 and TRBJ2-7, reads GAGVSQSPRYKVTKRGQDVALRCDPISGHVSLYWYRQALGQGPEFLTYFNYEAQQDKSGLPNDRFSAERPEGSISTLTIQRTEQRDSAMYRCASSLRTGPYEQYFGPGTRLTVT.

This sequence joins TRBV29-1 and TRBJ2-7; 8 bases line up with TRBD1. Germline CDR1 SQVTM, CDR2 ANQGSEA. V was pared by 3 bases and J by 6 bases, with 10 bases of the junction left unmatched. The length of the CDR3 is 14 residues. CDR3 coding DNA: TGCAGCGTTGATATAGGACAGGGAGGCGGCGAGCAGTACTTC. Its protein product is CSVDIGQGGGEQYF.

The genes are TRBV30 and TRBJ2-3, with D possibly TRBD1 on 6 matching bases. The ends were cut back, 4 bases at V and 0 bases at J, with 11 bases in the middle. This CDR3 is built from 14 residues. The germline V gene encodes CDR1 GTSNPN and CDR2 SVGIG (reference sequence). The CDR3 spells CAWIPGESTDTQYF. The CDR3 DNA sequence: TGTGCCTGGATCCCAGGGGAAAGCACAGATACGCAGTATTTT.

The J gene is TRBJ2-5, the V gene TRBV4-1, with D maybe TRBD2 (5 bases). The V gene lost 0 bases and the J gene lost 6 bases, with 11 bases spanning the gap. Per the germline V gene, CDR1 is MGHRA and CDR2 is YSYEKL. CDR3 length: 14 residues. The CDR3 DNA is TGCGCCAGCAGCCAAGAAATCGCGGGTCAGACCCAGTACTTC. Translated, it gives CASSQEIAGQTQYF.

CDR3: CASSLVAAVQETQYF. CDR3 DNA: TGTGCCAGCAGCTTAGTAGCGGCTGTACAAGAGACCCAGTACTTC. This chain joins TRBV7-2 and TRBJ2-5; TRBD2 is a possible D gene (6 bases). V was pared by 1 base and J by 2 bases, with 11 bases between. Germline-derived CDR1 and CDR2 are SGHTA and FQGNSA. CDR3 length equals 15 residues.

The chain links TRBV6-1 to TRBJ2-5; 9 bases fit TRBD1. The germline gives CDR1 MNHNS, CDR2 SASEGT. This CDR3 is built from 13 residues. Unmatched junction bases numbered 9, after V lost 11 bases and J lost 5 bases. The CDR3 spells CAFRTGGAETQYF. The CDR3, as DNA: TGTGCCTTTAGAACAGGGGGCGCGGAGACCCAGTACTTC.

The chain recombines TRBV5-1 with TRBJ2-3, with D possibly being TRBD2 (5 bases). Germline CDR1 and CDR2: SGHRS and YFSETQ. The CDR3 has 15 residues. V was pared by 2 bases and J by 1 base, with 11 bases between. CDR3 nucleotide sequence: TGCGCCAGCAGCTTTCTGGGGAGCGGCACAGATACGCAGTATTTT. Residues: CASSFLGSGTDTQYF.

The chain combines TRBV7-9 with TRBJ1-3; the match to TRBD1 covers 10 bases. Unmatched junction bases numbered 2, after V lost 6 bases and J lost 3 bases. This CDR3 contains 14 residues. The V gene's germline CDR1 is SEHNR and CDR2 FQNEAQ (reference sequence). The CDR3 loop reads CASRGQGYGNTIYF. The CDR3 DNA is TGTGCCAGCAGGGGACAGGGGTATGGAAACACCATATATTTT.

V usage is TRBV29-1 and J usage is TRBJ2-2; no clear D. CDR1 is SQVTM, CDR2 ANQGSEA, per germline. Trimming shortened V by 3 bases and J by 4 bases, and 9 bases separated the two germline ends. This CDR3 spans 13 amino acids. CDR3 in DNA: TGCAGCGTTGATGGGCACCTCACCGGGGAGCTGTTTTTT. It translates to CSVDGHLTGELFF.

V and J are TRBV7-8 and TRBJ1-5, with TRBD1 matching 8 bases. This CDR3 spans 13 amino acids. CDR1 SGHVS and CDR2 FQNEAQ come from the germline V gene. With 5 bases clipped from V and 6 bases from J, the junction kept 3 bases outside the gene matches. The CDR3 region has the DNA TGTGCCAGCAGCCAGGACAGGGCTCAGCCCCAGCATTTT. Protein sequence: CASSQDRAQPQHF.